The clone carrying this T cell receptor beta chain was detected once. Its antigen is as yet unknown. Time point specified: week 11, during vaccination. Doses consisted of 300 ug of mutant IDH1 20-mer peptide each, paired with topical imiquimod. The sample comes from a study of a mutant IDH1 vaccine in newly diagnosed glioma. About the research overall: Across weeks 1, 3, 5, 7, 11, 15, 19 and 23, patients received a vaccination each time, eight in all. Treated patients comprised about 60% males and about 40% females, mean age roughly 37 years. Patients were pretreated with radiotherapy, temozolomide, or both, mostly both.

Using immunoSEQ multiplex PCR, the repertoire was profiled, and TCRdb retains in-frame clones only, with some absent. The sample carries tens of thousands of clones, 84% recorded once. Broader study findings: Researchers report vaccine-induced immune responses in 93.3% of patients.

The germline V gene has CDR1 SGHRS and CDR2 YFSETQ. The CDR3 spans 13 residues. J lost 1 base, V lost 7 bases, and 4 bases had no gene match. This TCR came from a woman in her forties or fifties with glioma. The chain joins TRBV5-1 to TRBJ1-1; 7 bases match TRBD1. This specimen consisted of PBMCs, obtained from a glioma patient whose treatment included an IDH1 peptide vaccine. CDR3 nucleotides: TGCGCCAGCTTGGGACAGCCGAACACTGAAGCTTTCTTT. Amino acids: CASLGQPNTEAFF.